The clone carrying this TCR beta chain showed up just a few times. The CDR3 has 15 residues. Per germline, CDR1 SGHTA and CDR2 FQGNSA. Trimming cost V 5 bases and J 3 bases, with 17 bases left between them. One entry per CDR3 protein results from TCRdb running MiXCR on the RT-PCR reads. Of roughly 650,000 distinct CDR3 sequences listed, about 14% are singletons. These data come from a study of response to subunit inactivated influenza vaccine. The sequenced sample was PBMCs from blood, obtained about 14 days before vaccination. The chain links TRBV7-2 to TRBJ2-7; D ambiguous. This sequence was found in a man aged 45-65 years who received an inactivated influenza vaccine. CDR3 sequence (DNA): TGTGCCAGCAGCGCGCAGAATAAGGGTGTCTACGAGCAGTACTTC. Its protein is CASSAQNKGVYEQYF. Filled out from reference TRBV7-2 and TRBJ2-7, the complete variable domain reads GAGVSQSPSNKVTEKGKDVELRCDPISGHTALYWYRQSLGQGLEFLIYFQGNSAPDKSGLPSDRFSAERTGGSVSTLTIQRTQQEDSAVYLCASSAQNKGVYEQYFGPGTRLTVT.